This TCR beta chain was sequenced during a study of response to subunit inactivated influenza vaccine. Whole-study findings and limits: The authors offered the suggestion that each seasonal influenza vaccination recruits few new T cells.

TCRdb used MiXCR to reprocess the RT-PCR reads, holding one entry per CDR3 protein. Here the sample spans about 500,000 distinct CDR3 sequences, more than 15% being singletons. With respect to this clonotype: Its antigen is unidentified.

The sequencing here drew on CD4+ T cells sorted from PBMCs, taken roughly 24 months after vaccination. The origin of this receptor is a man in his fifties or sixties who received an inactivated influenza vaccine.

DNA for the CDR3: TGTGCCAGCAGTTTAGTCCCTCCGACAGGGGGGAACACCGGGGAGCTGTTTTTT. Translating it yields CASSLVPPTGGNTGELFF. This sequence joins TRBV12-3 or TRBV12-4 and TRBJ2-2; TRBD1 agrees at 9 bases. With 1 base clipped from V and 1 base from J, the junction kept 7 bases outside the gene matches. The CDR3 consists of 18 residues.